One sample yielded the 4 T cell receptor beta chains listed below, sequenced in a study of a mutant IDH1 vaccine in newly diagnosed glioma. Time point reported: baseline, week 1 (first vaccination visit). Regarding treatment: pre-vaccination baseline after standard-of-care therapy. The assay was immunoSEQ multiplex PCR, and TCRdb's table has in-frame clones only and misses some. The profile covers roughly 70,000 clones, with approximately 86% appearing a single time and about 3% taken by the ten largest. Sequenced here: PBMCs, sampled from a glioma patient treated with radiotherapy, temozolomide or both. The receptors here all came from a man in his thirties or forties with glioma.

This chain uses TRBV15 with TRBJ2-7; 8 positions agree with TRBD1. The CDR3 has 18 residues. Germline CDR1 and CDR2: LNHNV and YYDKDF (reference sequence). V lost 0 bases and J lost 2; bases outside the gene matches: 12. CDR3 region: CATSRDPSGTGFPYEQYF. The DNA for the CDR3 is TGTGCCACCAGCAGAGATCCTTCGGGGACAGGCTTCCCCTACGAGCAGTACTTC.

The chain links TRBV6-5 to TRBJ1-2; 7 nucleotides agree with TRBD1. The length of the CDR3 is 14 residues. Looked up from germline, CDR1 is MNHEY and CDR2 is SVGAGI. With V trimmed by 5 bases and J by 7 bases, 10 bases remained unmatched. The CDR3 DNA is TGTGCCAGCAGTAATACGATACAGGGGAGTGGCTACACCTTC. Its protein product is CASSNTIQGSGYTF.

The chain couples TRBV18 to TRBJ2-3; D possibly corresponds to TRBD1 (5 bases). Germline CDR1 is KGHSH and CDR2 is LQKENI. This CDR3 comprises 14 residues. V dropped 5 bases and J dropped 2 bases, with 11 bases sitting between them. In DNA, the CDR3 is TGTGCCAGCTCAACGACAGTAACCACAGATACGCAGTATTTT. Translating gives CASSTTVTTDTQYF. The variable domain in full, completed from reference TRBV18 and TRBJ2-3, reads NAGVMQNPRHLVRRRGQEARLRCSPMKGHSHVYWYRQLPEEGLKFMVYLQKENIIDESGMPKERFSAEFPKEGPSILRIQQVVRGDSAAYFCASSTTVTTDTQYFGPGTRLTVL.

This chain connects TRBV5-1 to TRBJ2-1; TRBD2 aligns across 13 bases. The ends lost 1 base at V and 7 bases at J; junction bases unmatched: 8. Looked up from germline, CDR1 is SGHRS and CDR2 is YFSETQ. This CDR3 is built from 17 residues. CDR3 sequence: CASSLSTSGGAENEQFF. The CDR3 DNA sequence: TGCGCCAGCAGCTTGTCTACTAGCGGGGGGGCCGAGAATGAGCAGTTCTTC.